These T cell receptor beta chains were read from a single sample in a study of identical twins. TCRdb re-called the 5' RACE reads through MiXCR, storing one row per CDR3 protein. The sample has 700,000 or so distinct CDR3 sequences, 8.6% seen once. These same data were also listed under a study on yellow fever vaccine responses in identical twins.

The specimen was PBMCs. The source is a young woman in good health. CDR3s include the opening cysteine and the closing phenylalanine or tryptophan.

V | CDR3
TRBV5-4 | CASSPGGLAGGSGELFF
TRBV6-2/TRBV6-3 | CASSWDRLFYNEQFF
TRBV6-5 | CASSYVGGSYYNEQFF
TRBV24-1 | CATSDPFGAGQETQYF
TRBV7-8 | CASSPQGSYNSPLHF
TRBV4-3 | CASSQDSPAADTQYF
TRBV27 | CASSLSLAGGLSSYNEQFF
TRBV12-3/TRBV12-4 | CASSLGSGNDNEQFF
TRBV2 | CASREDRVGYTF
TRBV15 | CATSRGQGRTNEKLFF
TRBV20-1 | CSARGSGASEKLFF
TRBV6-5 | CASSYSRLALTGELFF
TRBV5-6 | CASAQGPSSYNEQFF
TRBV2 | CASRRDGNTGELFF
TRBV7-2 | CASSSSGRLSYEQYF
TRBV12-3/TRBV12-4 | CASSSVRLAGGYNEQFF
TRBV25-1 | CASSEYMVNNEQFF
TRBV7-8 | CASSHSGFTEAFF
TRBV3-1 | CASSPGGVPKNIQYF
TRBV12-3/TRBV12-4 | CASSFLELAKNIQYF
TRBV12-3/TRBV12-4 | CASSSSPASGGEQYF
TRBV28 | CASSSPGQAKGTDTQYF
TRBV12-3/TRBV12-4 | CASTNGQGPSYEQYF
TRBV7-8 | CASSPLSGGNTGELFF
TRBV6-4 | CASSLGLAGVDTQYF
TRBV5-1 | CASSLGLLGLPQYF
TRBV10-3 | CAIRAFGMNTEAFF
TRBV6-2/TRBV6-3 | CASSLGGGSGANVLTF
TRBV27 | CASSTGEGYTF
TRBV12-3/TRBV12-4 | CPQGLAANTGELFF
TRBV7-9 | CASSLDTARPTEAFF
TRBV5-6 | CASSLIGGTGNEQFF
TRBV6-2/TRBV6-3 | CASSYSRAPDYEQYF
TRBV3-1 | CASSQATLTDTQYF
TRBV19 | CASTLAGGSYNEQFF
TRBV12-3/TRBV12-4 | CASRGTGIMHGYTF
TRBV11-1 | CASSFSPAQGAAGELFF
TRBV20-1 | CSARDLWTEAFF
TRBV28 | CASSRTDREQYF
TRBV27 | CASSRQDRGNEQFF
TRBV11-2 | CASSLTSGGLYEQYF
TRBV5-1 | CASSSRLAGSSTDTQYF
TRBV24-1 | CATRKGKNIQYF
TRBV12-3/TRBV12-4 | CASSPAIVADTQYF
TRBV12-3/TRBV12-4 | CASRPQGANEQYF
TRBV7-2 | CASSLQRAYTDTQYF
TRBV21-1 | CASTRSSVGEGVHDEQFF
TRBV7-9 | CASSHPPSGSYEQYF
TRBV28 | CASSFSDRGSDEQYF
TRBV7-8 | CASSLEGVDEQYF
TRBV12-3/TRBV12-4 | CASSFVGGYNEQFF
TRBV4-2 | CASSQEPRGGYHYGYTF
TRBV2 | CASSFQRGKVDTQYF
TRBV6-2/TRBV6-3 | CASSYSPSGTPYEQYF
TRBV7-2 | CASSPGVTGGGYTF
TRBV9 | CASSGGAIENIQYF
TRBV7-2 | CASSSDARIGTQYF